The 32 T cell receptor beta chains below all came from one sample that was sequenced in a study of Ad26.COV2.S vaccination and SARS-CoV-2 variants. Treatment indicated: about 20 received Ad26.COV2.S at low or high dose, single or two shots; about 5 received placebo; per-sample allocation not given. Specimen acquisition occurred on day 63 following the initial vaccine or placebo injection. Assay used: immunoSEQ multiplex PCR; TCRdb lists only in-frame clones, some missing. Here the sample spans approximately 280,000 clones, about 87% being singletons. The sequencing used peripheral blood, collected in a trial of Ad26.COV2.S vaccine versus placebo. The receptors shown here come from a person aged 18 to 65 who received the Ad26.COV2.S COVID-19 vaccine or a placebo.

This CDR3 is CASSLKPRENYGYTF. The CDR3 bases are TGTGCCAGCAGCCTAAAACCTCGGGAGAACTATGGCTACACCTTC. The J gene is TRBJ1-2, the V gene TRBV7-9; D gene ambiguous. Trimming shortened V by 5 bases and J by 2 bases, and 15 bases separated the two germline ends. CDR3 length: 15 amino acids. CDR1 and CDR2 (germline): SEHNR, FQNEAQ (reference sequence).

A single count supports this clone. The CDR3: CASSPGQGAQFF. As DNA, the CDR3 is TGTGCCAGCAGCCCGGGACAGGGTGCGCAGTTCTTC. The V call is TRBV5-4, the J call TRBJ2-1; 9 bases are shared with TRBD1. The CDR3 loop spans 12 amino acids. CDR1 and CDR2 (germline): SGHNT, YYREEE (reference sequence). V gave up 4 bases and J gave up 12 bases; unmatched junction bases: 5.

This rearrangement joins TRBV6-1 to TRBJ2-5; D not certain. Germline values: CDR1 MNHNS, CDR2 SASEGT. The CDR3 covers 14 residues. V gave up 3 bases and J gave up 2 bases, with 10 bases separating them. The CDR3 DNA follows: TGTGCCAGCAGTGAGTTACAGATACAAGAGACCCAGTACTTC. It codes for CASSELQIQETQYF.

This clone was picked up one time. The rearrangement joins TRBV19 to TRBJ1-5; 8 bases agree with TRBD1. Germline assignment: CDR1 LNHDA and CDR2 SQIVND (reference sequence). This CDR3 has 14 residues. Germline trimming cut 5 bases from V and 7 bases from J; bases unmatched to any gene: 7. Here the CDR3 reads CASSLTGVNQPQHF. CDR3 sequence (DNA): TGTGCCAGTAGTTTGACAGGGGTCAACCAGCCCCAGCATTTT.

The chain combines TRBV18 with TRBJ1-4, with D possibly matching TRBD1 (5 bases). CDR3 size: 16 residues. Trimming removed 5 bases at V and 0 bases at J, with 13 bases between. Germline CDR1 reads KGHSH; CDR2 reads LQKENI. The CDR3 DNA sequence: TGTGCCAGCTCAGGACAAAGCTCCGCAACTAATGAAAAACTGTTTTTT. Encoded protein: CASSGQSSATNEKLFF.

In this sample, this clone turned up once. V and J are TRBV6-1 and TRBJ2-4, with TRBD1 as a possible D gene (6 bases). V was trimmed by 2 bases and J by 0 bases, leaving 20 bases between them. Germline V CDR1 and CDR2: MNHNS, SASEGT. This CDR3 has 19 amino acids. For the CDR3, the DNA is TGTGCCAGCAGTGAAAGTAGGGGGATTTCAACCATAGCCAAAAACATTCAGTACTTC. Protein product: CASSESRGISTIAKNIQYF.

CDR3 sequence: CASSRNGETQYF. The CDR3 coding sequence is TGTGCCAGCAGTCGGAACGGGGAGACCCAGTACTTC. The chain employs TRBV5-4 and TRBJ2-5, with D unclear. Trimming removed 5 bases at V and 5 bases at J, with 10 bases between. The CDR3 spans 12 residues. CDR1 and CDR2 from the germline V gene are SGHNT and YYREEE (reference sequence).

The chain links TRBV6-5 to TRBJ2-5, with TRBD2 as a possible D gene (5 bases). Looked up from germline, CDR1 is MNHEY and CDR2 is SVGAGI. The CDR3 length is 14 residues. V lost 1 base to trimming and J lost 0 bases, with 6 bases between them. CDR3 sequence reads: CASSYWGDQETQYF. The CDR3 DNA reads TGTGCCAGCAGTTACTGGGGAGACCAAGAGACCCAGTACTTC.

The chain employs TRBV12-3 or TRBV12-4 and TRBJ1-4; no definite D call. The CDR3 consists of 13 residues. Trimming left V 3 bases short and J 8 bases short, with 10 bases between. CDR3 nucleotide sequence: TGTGCCAGCAGTTTCCGGGAGGAAGAAAAACTGTTTTTT. It specifies CASSFREEEKLFF.

The chain carries TRBV10-3 and TRBJ2-1, with TRBD2 matching over 11 bases. The CDR3 contains 15 residues. J lost 6 bases, V lost 5 bases, and 6 bases had no gene match. Germline assignment: CDR1 ENHRY and CDR2 SYGVKD. The CDR3 here is CAISPGLAGVNEQFF. CDR3 DNA sequence: TGTGCCATCAGTCCTGGACTAGCGGGTGTCAATGAGCAGTTCTTC.

This chain uses TRBV6-4 with TRBJ2-1; unclear D gene. The CDR3 is 13 residues long. Germline V lookup: CDR1 MRHNA, CDR2 SNTAGT. V was pared by 4 bases and J by 7 bases, with 11 bases between. DNA for the CDR3: TGTGCCAGCAGTGGCCCTAGTGGGAATGAGCAGTTCTTC. As protein: CASSGPSGNEQFF.

This clone occurred a few times. This rearrangement joins TRBV2 to TRBJ1-6; no definite D call. This CDR3 contains 13 residues. V dropped 6 bases and J dropped 9 bases, with 12 bases sitting between them. Per germline, CDR1 SNHLY and CDR2 FYNNEI. This chain's CDR3 is CASSLEGGSPLHF. As DNA, the CDR3 is TGTGCCAGCAGCCTCGAAGGAGGTTCACCCCTCCACTTT.

This chain links TRBV7-9 with TRBJ2-7, with 7 bases aligning to TRBD2. This CDR3 comprises 15 residues. The junction had 9 bases not matched to a gene; V was cut back by 5 bases and J by 2 bases. The V gene's germline CDR1 is SEHNR and CDR2 FQNEAQ (reference sequence). The CDR3 is CASSGGSGTPYEQYF. The CDR3 bases are TGTGCCAGCAGCGGGGGAAGCGGGACCCCCTACGAGCAGTACTTC.

The chain combines TRBV6-5 with TRBJ1-1; D perhaps matches TRBD1 (5 bases). This CDR3 is 13 amino acids long. V lost 8 bases, J lost 4 bases, and 14 bases lay in between. CDR1 is MNHEY and CDR2 is SVGAGI in the germline V gene. CDR3 sequence (DNA): TGTGCCAGCGGGCCAGGGAGGAGCACTGAAGCTTTCTTT. Translated: CASGPGRSTEAFF.

The CDR3 reads CASSINRGSRETQYF. DNA of the CDR3: TGTGCCAGTAGTATAAACAGGGGGAGTCGGGAGACCCAGTACTTC. This rearrangement joins TRBV19 to TRBJ2-5, with TRBD1 matching over 8 bases. Germline values: CDR1 LNHDA, CDR2 SQIVND (reference sequence). The CDR3 runs 15 residues. V dropped 2 bases and J dropped 5; count of bases not matched to a gene: 7.

The V call is TRBV4-2, the J call TRBJ2-4; TRBD2 might be the D (5 bases). V was cut by 4 bases and J by 1 base, with 11 bases left in between. This CDR3 has 15 amino acids. Germline V gene sequence: CDR1 LGHNA, CDR2 YNFKEQ. The CDR3 nucleotides are TGTGCCAGCAGCCGAACCACGGGGGCCAAAAACATTCAGTACTTC. Protein product: CASSRTTGAKNIQYF.

The V gene is TRBV19, the J gene TRBJ1-5, with D tentatively TRBD1 (5 bases). Germline CDR1 and CDR2: LNHDA and SQIVND (reference sequence). The CDR3 totals 15 residues. The ends were cut back, 10 bases at V and 0 bases at J, with 16 bases in the middle. CDR3 bases: TGTGCCACCATTAGGGACGGTAATAGCAATCAGCCCCAGCATTTT. The encoded protein is CATIRDGNSNQPQHF.

The V and J genes are TRBV5-1 and TRBJ2-2; D may be TRBD1 (6 bases). Trimming cost V 3 bases and J 5 bases, with 11 bases left between them. The CDR3 consists of 14 residues. Germline CDR1 SGHRS, CDR2 YFSETQ. This CDR3 reads CASSSGQSTGELFF. The CDR3 bases are TGCGCCAGCAGCTCCGGACAGTCAACCGGGGAGCTGTTTTTT.

This rearrangement joins TRBV7-2 to TRBJ1-1; D perhaps matches TRBD1 (5 bases). The CDR3 consists of 14 residues. CDR1 and CDR2 from the germline V gene are SGHTA and FQGNSA. V shed 5 bases and J shed 4 bases, with 14 bases lying between them. The CDR3 is CASSLQGWTTEAFF. CDR3 coding DNA: TGTGCCAGCAGCCTCCAGGGTTGGACCACTGAAGCTTTCTTT.

The rearrangement uses TRBV4-3 and TRBJ2-4; possible D gene TRBD2, 6 bases. The CDR3 runs 18 residues. Germline CDR1 is LGHNA and CDR2 is YSLEER. Trimming pared 0 bases from V and 3 bases from J, leaving 18 bases between. Written as DNA, the CDR3 is TGCGCCAGCAGCCAAGATGGTTGGCGGGGCTGGGGCAAAAACATTCAGTACTTC. Protein sequence: CASSQDGWRGWGKNIQYF.

This rearrangement joins TRBV18 to TRBJ2-3; 11 nucleotides line up with TRBD2. CDR3 size: 15 residues. Germline V CDR1 and CDR2: KGHSH, LQKENI. With 1 base clipped from V and 4 bases from J, the junction kept 1 base outside the gene matches. CDR3 nucleotide sequence: TGTGCCAGCTCACCACTAGCGGGAGGGCCAGATACGCAGTATTTT. It is translated as CASSPLAGGPDTQYF.

The chain links TRBV7-9 to TRBJ2-3; 8 bases are shared with TRBD2. V dropped 6 bases and J dropped 0; count of bases not matched to a gene: 2. Germline V CDR1 and CDR2: SEHNR, FQNEAQ (reference sequence). The CDR3 runs 14 residues. CDR3 sequence (DNA): TGTGCCAGCAGGTCTAGCGGGAGCACAGATACGCAGTATTTT. This translates into CASRSSGSTDTQYF.

This chain uses TRBV27 with TRBJ2-7; D is undetermined. This CDR3 comprises 13 residues. CDR1 is MNHEY and CDR2 is SMNVEV in the germline V gene (reference sequence). Trimming took off 0 bases at V and 0 bases at J, with 3 bases between the two ends. Written as DNA, the CDR3 is TGTGCCAGCAGTTTATCCATCTCCTACGAGCAGTACTTC. The encoded protein is CASSLSISYEQYF.

The chain combines TRBV19 with TRBJ2-3; a weak D match, TRBD2 (6 bases). The CDR3 runs to 15 residues. The ends were cut back, 0 bases at V and 2 bases at J, with 9 bases in the middle. Germline assignment: CDR1 LNHDA and CDR2 SQIVND (reference sequence). The CDR3 region has the DNA TGTGCCAGTAGTATAGACGCGGGGTTCACAGATACGCAGTATTTT. Residues: CASSIDAGFTDTQYF.

This chain links TRBV18 with TRBJ2-1, with 9 bases lining up with TRBD2. The germline V gene encodes CDR1 KGHSH and CDR2 LQKENI. V lost 3 bases to trimming and J lost 7 bases; unmatched junction nucleotides: 13. CDR3 length: 17 amino acids. CDR3 residues: CASSPGGGTSWVNEQFF. CDR3 nucleotides: TGTGCCAGCTCACCCGGAGGGGGGACTAGCTGGGTGAATGAGCAGTTCTTC.

CDR3 sequence reads: CASSQPTGGDTEAFF. CDR3 sequence (DNA): TGCGCCAGCAGCCAACCAACAGGGGGCGATACTGAAGCTTTCTTT. The chain recombines TRBV4-1 with TRBJ1-1; 9 positions agree with TRBD1. The V segment lost 2 bases and the J segment 5 bases; nucleotides outside the gene matches: 6. CDR1 and CDR2 from the germline V gene are MGHRA and YSYEKL. The CDR3 contains 15 residues.

The chain employs TRBV9 and TRBJ2-2; TRBD2 matches 8 bases. This CDR3 comprises 17 residues. V was clipped by 4 bases and J by 5 bases; unmatched bases: 13. Germline CDR1 and CDR2: SGDLS and YYNGEE. In DNA, the CDR3 is TGTGCCAGCAGCCCAGTAGCGCGGGGGGCCGTTACCGGGGAGCTGTTTTTT. It encodes CASSPVARGAVTGELFF.

The chain employs TRBV11-2 and TRBJ1-2; perhaps TRBD1 as D (5 bases). Germline values: CDR1 SGHAT, CDR2 FQNNGV. V lost 2 bases, J lost 4 bases, and 14 bases lay in between. The CDR3 has 15 amino acids. CDR3 in amino acids: CASSLTPGNLYGYTF. The CDR3 DNA reads TGTGCCAGCAGCTTAACTCCAGGGAACCTCTATGGCTACACCTTC. Complete variable domain (other parts from reference TRBV11-2 and TRBJ1-2): EAGVAQSPRYKIIEKRQSVAFWCNPISGHATLYWYQQILGQGPKLLIQFQNNGVVDDSQLPKDRFSAERLKGVDSTLKIQPAKLEDSAVYLCASSLTPGNLYGYTFGSGTRLTVV.

This sequence joins TRBV19 and TRBJ2-3; 7 bases map to TRBD2. Losses at the gene ends were 5 bases for V and 0 bases for J; bases not matched to a gene: 5. The CDR3 length is 15 residues. Germline CDR1 reads LNHDA; CDR2 reads SQIVND (reference sequence). This CDR3 is CASSFQAGSTDTQYF. Written as DNA, the CDR3 is TGTGCCAGTAGTTTCCAAGCGGGAAGCACAGATACGCAGTATTTT. Full variable domain (missing parts from reference TRBV19 and TRBJ2-3): DGGITQSPKYLFRKEGQNVTLSCEQNLNHDAMYWYRQDPGQGLRLIYYSQIVNDFQKGDIAEGYSVSREKKESFPLTVTSAQKNPTAFYLCASSFQAGSTDTQYFGPGTRLTVL.

The rearrangement joins TRBV6-5 to TRBJ2-1; weak D call: TRBD2 (7 bases). This CDR3 comprises 15 residues. CDR1 is MNHEY and CDR2 is SVGAGI in the germline V gene. V was pared by 6 bases and J by 7 bases, with 19 bases between. CDR3 nucleotide sequence: TGTGCCAGCAGAGGGGGGGTTCGGTATTCGAATGAGCAGTTCTTC. It encodes CASRGGVRYSNEQFF.

This chain links TRBV11-2 with TRBJ2-7; D is unclear. Trimming stripped 5 bases from V and 6 bases from J, with 17 bases between. Germline V lookup: CDR1 SGHAT, CDR2 FQNNGV. CDR3 length: 14 residues. The CDR3 DNA is TGTGCCAGCAGCCCTTACTCTGGGGTGGTCGAGCAGTACTTC. It yields the protein CASSPYSGVVEQYF.

CDR3 in DNA: TGTGCCACCGGGGCTAGCGGAACGAACACCGGGGAGCTGTTTTTT. It yields the protein CATGASGTNTGELFF. V is TRBV24-1 and J is TRBJ2-2, with 7 bases fitting TRBD2. The germline gives CDR1 KGHDR, CDR2 SFDVKD. The CDR3 is 15 amino acids. V dropped 9 bases and J dropped 0; count of bases not matched to a gene: 6.